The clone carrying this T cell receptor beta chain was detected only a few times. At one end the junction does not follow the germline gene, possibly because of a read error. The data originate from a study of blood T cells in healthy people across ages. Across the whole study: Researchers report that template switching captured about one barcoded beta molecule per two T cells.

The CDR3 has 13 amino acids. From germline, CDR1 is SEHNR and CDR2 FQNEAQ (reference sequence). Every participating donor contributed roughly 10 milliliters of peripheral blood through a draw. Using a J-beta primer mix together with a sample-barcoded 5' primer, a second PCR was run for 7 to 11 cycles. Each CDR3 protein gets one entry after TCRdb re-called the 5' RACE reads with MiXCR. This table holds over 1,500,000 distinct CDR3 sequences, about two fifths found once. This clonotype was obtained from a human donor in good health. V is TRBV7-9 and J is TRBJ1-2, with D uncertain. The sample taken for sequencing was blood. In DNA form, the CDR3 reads TGTACCAGCAGCTTTGGGCCCTTCAATGGCTACACCTTC. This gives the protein CTSSFGPFNGYTF. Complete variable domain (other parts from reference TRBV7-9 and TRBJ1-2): DTGVSQNPRHKITKRGQNVTFRCDPISEHNRLYWYRQTLGQGPEFLTYFQNEAQLEKSRLLSDRFSAERPKGSFSTLEIQRTEQGDSAMYLCTSSFGPFNGYTFGSGTRLTVV.